The sequence of this TCR beta chain was determined in a study of blood T cell repertoires in COVID-19 (dated by TCRdb to the early 2020s). Notes on the research overall: The collaborator samples originated in the United States, Italy and Spain and spanned the acute and convalescent phases of COVID-19. The prospective study material was composed of cDNA or gDNA derived from T cells, B-cell-depleted T cells, or PBMCs. Subjects who had been exposed to COVID-19, were actively infected with it, or had recovered from it provided the deeply sampled blood TCRbeta repertoires that made up the dataset. The repertoires were released in a freely available public database intended as a resource for research on the immune response to SARS-CoV-2. The samples were drawn from two sources: the first 160 participants of the ongoing ImmuneRACE study, and 1,000 to 1,500 subjects contributed by 6 global collaborators. Nearly every sample came with metadata listing a de-identified subject ID, COVID-19 status, age in years and sex. Where available, HLA class I and class II types were taken from metadata supplied by the sample provider and were not determined by assay-based typing. The paper as a whole reports these results and caveats: Clinical and demographic metadata were provided uncurated, with the amount varying by source and participant.

The immunoSEQ Assay, a bias-controlled multiplex PCR, was used to amplify TCRbeta CDR3 regions from genomic DNA. Per the original workflow: Within the assay, amplification of reference gene primers was used to estimate how many nucleated cells each sample contained. To quantify the absolute abundance of each unique TCRbeta CDR3 rearrangement, sequence reads were collapsed and filtered. For each sample, productive Simpson clonality was calculated as the square root of Simpson's diversity index across productive rearrangements. Here the immuneACCESS table is served through TCRdb, limited to in-frame sequences with V and J called. Missing clones are a known gap in these copies; in checked studies unresolved V genes cover under half, and the rest lacks a known reason. V, J and clone size are those of that table, while D and trimming were read from the DNA. This sample has tens of thousands of clones in its table, and around 90% of those were observed once. The top ten constitute approximately 5.5% of the sample.

Each collaborating institution followed its own protocols to collect whole blood in K2EDTA tubes. For TCRbeta analysis, collaborators shipped samples in one of three forms: frozen whole blood, isolated PBMCs, or DNA extracted from either of those sample types. In the case of this clone: This receptor's antigen is unknown. No much larger clone exists at a distance of one base, and base qualities are not known.

The CDR3 sequence holds 14 residues, the cysteine and phenylalanine included. CDR3 DNA only is kept here, 42 bases in frame from base 1. The trim is 0 bases for V and 1 base for J, with a gap of 5 bases between the germline ends. The germline V gene provides CDR1 SGHTS and CDR2 YDEGEE. The chain is made from TRBV5-8 and TRBJ1-3, with no confident D gene call. The receptor's source is a human donor in a cohort sampled during active COVID-19. The sample comprised peripheral blood. The CDR3 protein is CASSLGESGNTIYF. The base sequence is TGTGCCAGCAGCTTGGGGGAGTCTGGAAACACCATATATTTT.